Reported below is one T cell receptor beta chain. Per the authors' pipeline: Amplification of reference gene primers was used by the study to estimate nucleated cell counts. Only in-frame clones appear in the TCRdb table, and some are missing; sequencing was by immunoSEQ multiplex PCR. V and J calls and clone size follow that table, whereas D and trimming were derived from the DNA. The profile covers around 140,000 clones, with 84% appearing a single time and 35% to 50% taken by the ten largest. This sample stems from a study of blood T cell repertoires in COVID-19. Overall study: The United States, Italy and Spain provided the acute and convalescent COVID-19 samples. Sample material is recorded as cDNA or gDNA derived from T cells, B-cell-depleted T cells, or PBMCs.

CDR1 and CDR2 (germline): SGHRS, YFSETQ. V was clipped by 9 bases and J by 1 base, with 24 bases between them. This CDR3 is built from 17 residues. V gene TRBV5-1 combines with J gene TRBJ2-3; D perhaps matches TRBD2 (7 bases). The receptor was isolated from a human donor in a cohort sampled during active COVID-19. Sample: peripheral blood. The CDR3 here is CATSRGSLAGGTDTQYF. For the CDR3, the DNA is TGCGCCACATCAAGGGGGAGCTTGGCGGGGGGCACAGATACGCAGTATTTT.